Listed here are 6 T cell receptor beta chains from one sample, sequenced in a study of OX40 agonist ivuxolimab in advanced cancers. Using immunoSEQ multiplex PCR, the repertoire was profiled, and TCRdb retains in-frame clones only, with some absent. The profile covers roughly 50,000 clones, with just under 85% appearing a single time and approximately 1.2% taken by the ten largest. Material: CD4+ or CD8+ T cells sorted from blood, obtained in a trial of the OX40 agonist ivuxolimab. Receptor source: an adult with an advanced solid tumor such as melanoma, head and neck, liver or kidney cancer.

The V and J genes are TRBV15 and TRBJ1-3, with D possibly TRBD1 on 5 matching bases. Germline V gene data show CDR1 as LNHNV and CDR2 as YYDKDF (reference sequence). There are 16 residues in the CDR3. Trimming cost V 0 bases and J 0 bases, with 9 bases left between them. The CDR3 here is CATSRDLGTSGNTIYF. The CDR3 nucleotides are TGTGCCACCAGCAGAGATCTCGGGACCTCTGGAAACACCATATATTTT.

V is TRBV7-9 and J is TRBJ1-1, with D perhaps matching TRBD1 (5 bases). Trimming pared 0 bases from V and 5 bases from J, leaving 13 bases between. CDR3 length: 15 amino acids. CDR1 is SEHNR and CDR2 is FQNEAQ in the germline V gene (reference sequence). The CDR3 loop reads CASSLADLGGTEAFF. CDR3 DNA sequence: TGTGCCAGCAGCTTAGCGGACCTCGGGGGGACTGAAGCTTTCTTT.

The V gene is TRBV27, the J gene TRBJ1-1; maybe TRBD1 (5 bases). Trimming shortened V by 7 bases and J by 5 bases, and 17 bases separated the two germline ends. The CDR3 loop spans 14 amino acids. From germline, CDR1 is MNHEY and CDR2 SMNVEV (reference sequence). CDR3 region: CASTEGTQGTEAFF. The CDR3 DNA reads as TGTGCCAGCACCGAAGGGACCCAGGGAACTGAAGCTTTCTTT.

The chain couples TRBV5-5 to TRBJ1-2, with 9 bases matching TRBD1. Germline-derived CDR1 and CDR2 are SGHKS and YYEKEE (reference sequence). CDR3 length equals 13 residues. V gave up 2 bases and J gave up 6 bases; unmatched junction bases: 2. DNA of the CDR3: TGTGCCAGCAGCTTTGGGACAGGGAATGGCTACACCTTC. Residues: CASSFGTGNGYTF. Together with reference TRBV5-5 and TRBJ1-2, the CDR3 gives the full variable domain: DAGVTQSPTHLIKTRGQQVTLRCSPISGHKSVSWYQQVLGQGPQFIFQYYEKEERGRGNFPDRFSARQFPNYSSELNVNALLLGDSALYLCASSFGTGNGYTFGSGTRLTVV.

V and J are TRBV27 and TRBJ1-1; 9 nucleotides agree with TRBD1. This CDR3 is 19 amino acids long. J gave up 0 bases and V 5 bases, and 16 bases lay outside the gene matches. The germline CDR1 and CDR2 sequences are MNHEY and SMNVEV (reference sequence). This CDR3 reads CASSRDGTGRPFMNTEAFF. The CDR3, as DNA: TGTGCCAGCAGTCGCGACGGGACAGGGCGGCCATTTATGAACACTGAAGCTTTCTTT.

V gene TRBV4-3 combines with J gene TRBJ1-5; D might be TRBD1 (5 bases). There are 14 residues in the CDR3. Germline CDR1 and CDR2: LGHNA and YSLEER. Deletions cut 3 bases from V and 5 bases from J, with 11 bases between. This CDR3 is CASSQGGTDQPQHF. The CDR3 DNA is TGCGCCAGCAGCCAGGGGGGGACGGATCAGCCCCAGCATTTT.